A single sample gave rise to the 5 T cell receptor beta chains below, sequenced in a study of shared clonotypes between healthy human individuals. The method was immunoSEQ multiplex PCR; TCRdb's version includes in-frame clones alone and lacks a portion of them. The data show about 700,000 clones, 92% seen once. Naive CD8 cells comprised CD45RO-negative, CCR7-positively selected cells, excluding terminally differentiated effector memory CD45RA+ cells. Sequences were obtained from naive CD8+ T cells sorted from blood. The origin of the receptors is a man younger than 40 in good health.

This clone has only one observation. The V gene is TRBV7-6, the J gene TRBJ2-3; D gene unclear. Trimming shortened V by 0 bases and J by 4 bases, and 8 bases separated the two germline ends. CDR1 and CDR2 (germline): SGHVS, FNYEAQ. The CDR3 runs 14 residues. CDR3 nucleotide sequence: TGTGCCAGCAGCTTAGCTCTCCGGGCAGATACGCAGTATTTT. Its translation is CASSLALRADTQYF.

The chain combines TRBV5-6 with TRBJ1-1; no definite D call. Deletions cut 0 bases from V and 2 bases from J, with 8 bases between. This CDR3 is 14 amino acids long. Germline V lookup: CDR1 SGHDT, CDR2 YYEEEE. The chain's CDR3 is CASSLEVVNTEAFF. The CDR3 region has the DNA TGTGCCAGCAGCTTGGAGGTGGTAAACACTGAAGCTTTCTTT.

This chain links TRBV5-1 with TRBJ1-1, with 10 bases identical to TRBD1. The J segment lost 1 base and the V segment lost 3 bases, leaving 3 bases of the junction unmatched. Per germline, CDR1 SGHRS and CDR2 YFSETQ. CDR3 length equals 15 residues. DNA of the CDR3: TGCGCCAGCAGCTGGGGACAGGGGACGAACACTGAAGCTTTCTTT. Translated, it gives CASSWGQGTNTEAFF.

The chain combines TRBV7-9 with TRBJ1-1, with D uncertain. Germline CDR1 reads SEHNR; CDR2 reads FQNEAQ (reference sequence). Trimming pared 3 bases from V and 0 bases from J, leaving 5 bases between. This CDR3 has 13 amino acids. In DNA, the CDR3 is TGTGCCAGCAGCTTCGGGCTGAACACTGAAGCTTTCTTT. Protein: CASSFGLNTEAFF.

The rearrangement links TRBV29-1 to TRBJ2-7; 7 positions match TRBD1. The CDR3 loop spans 14 amino acids. The V segment lost 2 bases and the J segment 2 bases; nucleotides outside the gene matches: 6. In germline, CDR1 is SQVTM, CDR2 ANQGSEA. The CDR3 reads CSVESGQYPYEQYF. CDR3 in DNA: TGCAGCGTTGAATCGGGACAGTACCCCTACGAGCAGTACTTC.